This T cell receptor (beta chain) was found in a study of T-cell memory formation after mild COVID-19. Looking at the study overall: Largely donor-specific sequence clusters came from a couple of donors. Study observations and caveats: Balance between CD4 and CD8 was seen in clones contracting day 15 to 85, and a CD4+ lean was seen in later expanders. The finding that pre-infection memory included some responding clones suggested that cross-reactive memory joined. Second-wave clones peaking on day 37 lacked confirmed SARS-CoV-2 specificity.

Trimming left V 7 bases short and J 0 bases short, with 10 bases between. CDR3 length equals 13 residues. Germline CDR1 and CDR2: SEHNR and FQNEAQ (reference sequence). TCRdb recomputed calls from the 5' RACE reads with MiXCR, one row per CDR3 protein. The sample holds around 200,000 distinct CDR3 sequences, roughly a fifth seen once. This clonotype showed up just a few times. The target antigen is unknown. Sequenced sample: PBMCs or a T cell subset sorted from them (not recorded which). The gene calls are TRBV7-9 and TRBJ2-7; D call uncertain. The sequence came from an adult woman who had mild COVID-19 (a few samples of this study predate the infection). Cell type and time point are not known. In DNA, the CDR3 is TGTGCCAGCAAACAGACCGTCTCCTACGAGCAGTACTTC. It translates to CASKQTVSYEQYF.